This TCR beta chain stems from a study of cytomegalovirus exposure and HLA in healthy donors. Findings and caveats of the study: Researchers counted around 160 TCR beta chains as cytomegalovirus-associated. A missense DCLRE1C variant was associated with V- and J-gene trimming of TCR beta chains in a later analysis, and an independent cohort replicated the association.

Of note for this clone: The target antigen is unknown.

Trimming at V came to 4 bases and at J to 7 bases, leaving 4 bases not matched to a gene. The CDR3 totals 14 residues. Germline V lookup: CDR1 MNHNS, CDR2 SASEGT. The PCR was carried out with 60 Vbeta primers and 13 Jbeta primers. Only in-frame clones appear in the TCRdb table, and some are missing; sequencing was by immunoSEQ multiplex PCR. The listing contains under 45,000 clones. The TCR originated in a male donor in good health and CMV-seronegative. Source material: PBMCs. The V call is TRBV6-1, the J call TRBJ1-5, with 10 positions matching TRBD1. The CDR3 nucleotides read TGTGCCAGCAGTGGACAGGGGGCGCGGCAGCCCCAGCATTTT. This sequence encodes CASSGQGARQPQHF.